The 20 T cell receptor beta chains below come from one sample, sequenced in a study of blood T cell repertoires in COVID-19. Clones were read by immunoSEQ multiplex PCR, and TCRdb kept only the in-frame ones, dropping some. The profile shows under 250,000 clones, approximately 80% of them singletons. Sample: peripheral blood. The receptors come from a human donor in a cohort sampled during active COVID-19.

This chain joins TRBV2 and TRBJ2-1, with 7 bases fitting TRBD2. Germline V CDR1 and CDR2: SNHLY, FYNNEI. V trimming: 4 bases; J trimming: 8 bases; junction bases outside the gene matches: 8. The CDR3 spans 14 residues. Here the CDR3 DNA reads TGTGCCAGCAGTGGCCGGGAGGCTTTCGATGAGCAGTTCTTC. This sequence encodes CASSGREAFDEQFF.

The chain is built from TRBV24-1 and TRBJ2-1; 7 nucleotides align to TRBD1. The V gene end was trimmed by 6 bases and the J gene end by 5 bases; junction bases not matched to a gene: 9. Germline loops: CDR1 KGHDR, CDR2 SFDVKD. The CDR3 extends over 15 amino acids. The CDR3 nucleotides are TGTGCCACCAGTCCCCAAGGGACAGTTGACAATGAGCAGTTCTTC. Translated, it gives CATSPQGTVDNEQFF.

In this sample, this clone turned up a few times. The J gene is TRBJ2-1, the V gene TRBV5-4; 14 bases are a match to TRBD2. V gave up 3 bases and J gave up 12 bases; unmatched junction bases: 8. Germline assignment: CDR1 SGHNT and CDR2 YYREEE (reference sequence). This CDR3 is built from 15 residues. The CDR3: CASSSGLAGARGQFF. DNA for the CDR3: TGTGCCAGCAGCTCGGGACTAGCGGGGGCCCGGGGGCAGTTCTTC.

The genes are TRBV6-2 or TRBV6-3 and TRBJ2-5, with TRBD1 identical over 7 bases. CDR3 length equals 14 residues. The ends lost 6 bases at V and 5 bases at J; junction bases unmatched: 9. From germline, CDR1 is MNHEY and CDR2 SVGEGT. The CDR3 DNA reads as TGTGCCAGCAGCTTGGGACAGATGTGGGAGACCCAGTACTTC. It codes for CASSLGQMWETQYF.

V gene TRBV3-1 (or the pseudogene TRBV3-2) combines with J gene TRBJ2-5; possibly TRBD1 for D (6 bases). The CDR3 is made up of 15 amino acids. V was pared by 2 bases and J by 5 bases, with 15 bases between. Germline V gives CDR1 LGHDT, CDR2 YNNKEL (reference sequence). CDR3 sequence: CASSQIVGGYETQYF. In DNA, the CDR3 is TGTGCCAGCAGCCAAATAGTAGGGGGATATGAGACCCAGTACTTC.

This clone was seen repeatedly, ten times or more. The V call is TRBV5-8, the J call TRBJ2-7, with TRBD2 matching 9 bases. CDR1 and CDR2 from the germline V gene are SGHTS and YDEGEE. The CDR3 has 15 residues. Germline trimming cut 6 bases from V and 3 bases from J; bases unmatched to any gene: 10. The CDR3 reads CASTRGAGGYYEQYF. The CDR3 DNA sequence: TGTGCCAGCACACGGGGAGCGGGGGGATACTACGAGCAGTACTTC.

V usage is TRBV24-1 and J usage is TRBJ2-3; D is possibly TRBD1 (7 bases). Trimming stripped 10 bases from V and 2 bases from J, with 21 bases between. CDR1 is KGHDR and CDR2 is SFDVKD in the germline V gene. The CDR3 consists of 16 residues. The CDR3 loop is CATHLRRGLDTDTQYF. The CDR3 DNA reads TGTGCCACACACCTGAGGAGGGGGCTCGACACAGATACGCAGTATTTT.

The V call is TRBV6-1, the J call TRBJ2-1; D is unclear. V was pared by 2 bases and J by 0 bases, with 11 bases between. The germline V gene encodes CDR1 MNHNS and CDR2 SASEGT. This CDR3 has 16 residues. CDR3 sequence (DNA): TGTGCCAGCAGTGAAATATTTTCTAGCTCCTACAATGAGCAGTTCTTC. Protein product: CASSEIFSSSYNEQFF.

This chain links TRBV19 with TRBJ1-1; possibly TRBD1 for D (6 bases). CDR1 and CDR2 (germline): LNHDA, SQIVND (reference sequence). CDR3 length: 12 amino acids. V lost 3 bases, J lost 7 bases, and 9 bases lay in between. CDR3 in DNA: TGTGCCAGTAGTATTCCCAGGGGTGAAGCTTTCTTT. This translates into CASSIPRGEAFF.

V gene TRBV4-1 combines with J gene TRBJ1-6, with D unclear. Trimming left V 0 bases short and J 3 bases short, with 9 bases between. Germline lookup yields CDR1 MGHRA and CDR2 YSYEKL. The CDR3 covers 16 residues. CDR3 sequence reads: CASSQEQSLYNSPLHF. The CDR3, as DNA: TGCGCCAGCAGCCAAGAGCAGTCTCTCTATAATTCACCCCTCCACTTT.

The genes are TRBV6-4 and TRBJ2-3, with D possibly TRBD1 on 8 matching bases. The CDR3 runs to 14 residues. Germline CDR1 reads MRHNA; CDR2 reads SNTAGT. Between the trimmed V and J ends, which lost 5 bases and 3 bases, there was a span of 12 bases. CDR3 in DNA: TGTGCCAGCAGTCAACAGGGGGGGACAGATACGCAGTATTTT. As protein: CASSQQGGTDTQYF.

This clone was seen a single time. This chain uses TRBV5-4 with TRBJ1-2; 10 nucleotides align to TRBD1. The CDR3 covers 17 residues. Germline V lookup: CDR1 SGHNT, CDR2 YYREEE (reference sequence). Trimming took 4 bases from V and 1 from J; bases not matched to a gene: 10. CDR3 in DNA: TGTGCCAGCAGCCCTTCGGGACAGGGGAGATATAACTATGGCTACACCTTC. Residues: CASSPSGQGRYNYGYTF. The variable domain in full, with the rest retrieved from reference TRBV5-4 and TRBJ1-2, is ETGVTQSPTHLIKTRGQQVTLRCSSQSGHNTVSWYQQALGQGPQFIFQYYREEENGRGNFPPRFSGLQFPNYSSELNVNALELDDSALYLCASSPSGQGRYNYGYTFGSGTRLTVV.

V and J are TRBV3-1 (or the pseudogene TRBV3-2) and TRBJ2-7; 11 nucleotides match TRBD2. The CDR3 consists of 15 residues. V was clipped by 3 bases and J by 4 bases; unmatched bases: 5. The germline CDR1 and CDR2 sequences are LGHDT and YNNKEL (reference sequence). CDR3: CASSHSGGAQYEQYF. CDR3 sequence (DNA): TGTGCCAGCAGCCATAGCGGGGGGGCTCAGTACGAGCAGTACTTC.

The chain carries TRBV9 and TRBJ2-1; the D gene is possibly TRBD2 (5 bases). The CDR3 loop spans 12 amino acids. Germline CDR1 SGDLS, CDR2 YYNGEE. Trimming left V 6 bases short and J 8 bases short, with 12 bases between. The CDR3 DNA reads TGTGCCAGCAAGCGGCTAGATGATGAGCAGTTCTTC. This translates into CASKRLDDEQFF.

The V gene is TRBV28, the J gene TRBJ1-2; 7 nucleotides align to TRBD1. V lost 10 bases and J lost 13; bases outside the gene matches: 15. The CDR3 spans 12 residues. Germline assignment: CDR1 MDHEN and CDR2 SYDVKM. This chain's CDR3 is CATLLSTGSCTF. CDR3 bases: TGTGCCACCCTCCTTTCGACAGGGTCCTGCACCTTC.

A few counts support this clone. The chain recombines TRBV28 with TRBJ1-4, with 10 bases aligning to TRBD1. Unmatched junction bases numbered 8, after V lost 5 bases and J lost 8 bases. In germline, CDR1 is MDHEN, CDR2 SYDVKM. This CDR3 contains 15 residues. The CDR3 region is CASSVPGQGSEKLFF. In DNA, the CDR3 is TGTGCCAGCAGTGTTCCGGGACAGGGGAGCGAAAAACTGTTTTTT.

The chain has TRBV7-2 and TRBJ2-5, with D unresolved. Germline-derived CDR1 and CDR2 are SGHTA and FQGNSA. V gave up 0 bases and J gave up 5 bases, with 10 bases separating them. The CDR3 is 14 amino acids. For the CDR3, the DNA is TGTGCCAGCAGCTTAGCGAGGCTGTCGGAGACCCAGTACTTC. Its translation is CASSLARLSETQYF.

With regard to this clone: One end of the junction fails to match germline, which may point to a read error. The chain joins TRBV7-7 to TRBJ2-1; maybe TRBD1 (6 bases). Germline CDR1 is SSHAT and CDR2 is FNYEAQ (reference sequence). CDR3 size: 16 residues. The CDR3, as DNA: TGTGCTAGCAGCTTAGAAGGGGGAGCGGACGGCAATGAGCAGTTCTTC. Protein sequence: CASSLEGGADGNEQFF.

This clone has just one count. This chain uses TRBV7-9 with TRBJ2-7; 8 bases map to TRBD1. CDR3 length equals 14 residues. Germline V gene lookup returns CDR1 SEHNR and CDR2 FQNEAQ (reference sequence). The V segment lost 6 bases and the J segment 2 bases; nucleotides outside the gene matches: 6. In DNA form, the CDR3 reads TGTGCCAGCAGGCCTCCAGGGGGCCCCTACGAGCAGTACTTC. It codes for CASRPPGGPYEQYF.

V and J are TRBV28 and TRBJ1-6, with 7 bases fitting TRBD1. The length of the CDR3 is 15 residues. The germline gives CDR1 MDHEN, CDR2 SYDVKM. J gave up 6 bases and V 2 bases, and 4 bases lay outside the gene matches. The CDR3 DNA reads TGTGCCAGCAGTTTACCGGGACAGAGTAATTCACCCCTCCACTTT. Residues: CASSLPGQSNSPLHF.